The 4 T cell receptor beta chains below come from one sample, sequenced in a study of cytomegalovirus exposure and HLA in healthy donors. Repertoires were generated with immunoSEQ multiplex PCR, while TCRdb's copy carries only in-frame clones and drops some. The table includes fewer than 75,000 clones, 85% to 95% detected once. Material for sequencing was PBMCs. Every receptor here comes from a woman in her late teens or twenties in good health and CMV-seropositive.

The rearrangement links TRBV7-6 to TRBJ2-6; 8 bases line up with TRBD2. The CDR3 is 15 residues long. The V and J ends lost 6 bases and 1 base, in that order; junction bases with no gene match: 2. Germline lookup yields CDR1 SGHVS and CDR2 FNYEAQ. CDR3 bases: TGTGCCAGCAGGGGACTAGAGTCTGGGGCCAACGTCCTGACTTTC. Protein product: CASRGLESGANVLTF.

This chain joins TRBV19 and TRBJ1-2, with TRBD1 as a possible D gene (6 bases). V lost 4 bases to trimming and J lost 5 bases, with 23 bases between them. The V gene's germline CDR1 is LNHDA and CDR2 SQIVND (reference sequence). CDR3 length: 17 amino acids. The CDR3 DNA is TGTGCCAGTAGTACGACCGGACAGATACTAATGGGGTATGGCTACACCTTC. Encoded protein: CASSTTGQILMGYGYTF.

Many counts were recorded for this clone. The same CDR3 also results from other DNA sequences found in this sample. This sequence joins TRBV6-5 and TRBJ1-2, with TRBD1 identical over 7 bases. The V and J ends lost 6 bases and 7 bases, in that order; junction bases with no gene match: 5. CDR1 is MNHEY and CDR2 is SVGAGI in the germline V gene. The CDR3 has 12 residues. The CDR3 here is CASRGQSRGYTF. The CDR3 nucleotides are TGTGCCAGCAGGGGACAGTCGCGTGGCTACACCTTC.

This chain uses TRBV19 with TRBJ2-1, with 7 bases matching TRBD2. In germline, CDR1 is LNHDA, CDR2 SQIVND (reference sequence). V lost 2 bases to trimming and J lost 6 bases; unmatched junction nucleotides: 7. The CDR3 is 15 amino acids. The CDR3 nucleotides read TGTGCCAGTAGTATAAGTCCACTAGCGATCAATGAGCAGTTCTTC. Residues: CASSISPLAINEQFF.